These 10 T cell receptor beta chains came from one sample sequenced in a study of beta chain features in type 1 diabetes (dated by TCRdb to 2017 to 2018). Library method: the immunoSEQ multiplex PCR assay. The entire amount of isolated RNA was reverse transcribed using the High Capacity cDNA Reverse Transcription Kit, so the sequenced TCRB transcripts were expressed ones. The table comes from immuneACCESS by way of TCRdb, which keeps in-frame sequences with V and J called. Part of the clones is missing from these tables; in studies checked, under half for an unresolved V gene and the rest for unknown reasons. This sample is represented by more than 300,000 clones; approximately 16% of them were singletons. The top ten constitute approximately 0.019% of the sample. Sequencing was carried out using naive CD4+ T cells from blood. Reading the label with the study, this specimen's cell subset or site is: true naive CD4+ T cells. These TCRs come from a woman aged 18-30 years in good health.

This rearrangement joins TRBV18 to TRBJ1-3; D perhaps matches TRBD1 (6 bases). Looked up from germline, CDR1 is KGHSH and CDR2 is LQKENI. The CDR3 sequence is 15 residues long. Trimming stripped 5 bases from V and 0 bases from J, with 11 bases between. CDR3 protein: CASSSQGISGNTIYF. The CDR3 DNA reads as TGTGCCAGCTCATCTCAGGGGATCTCTGGAAACACCATATATTTT.

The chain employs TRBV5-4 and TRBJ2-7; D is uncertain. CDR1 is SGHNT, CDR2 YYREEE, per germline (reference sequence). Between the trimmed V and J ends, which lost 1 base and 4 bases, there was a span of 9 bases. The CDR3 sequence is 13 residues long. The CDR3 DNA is TGTGCCAGCAGCTTGTCGAACGGTTACGAGCAGTACTTC. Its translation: CASSLSNGYEQYF.

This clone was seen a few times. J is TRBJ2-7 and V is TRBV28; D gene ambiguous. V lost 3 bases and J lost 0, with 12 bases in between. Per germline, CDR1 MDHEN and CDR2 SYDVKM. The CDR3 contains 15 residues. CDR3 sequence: CASSFYSSLSYEQYF. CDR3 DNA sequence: TGTGCCAGCAGTTTTTATAGCAGCCTCTCCTACGAGCAGTACTTC. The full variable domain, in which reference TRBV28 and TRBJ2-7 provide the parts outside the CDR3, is DVKVTQSSRYLVKRTGEKVFLECVQDMDHENMFWYRQDPGLGLRLIYFSYDVKMKEKGDIPEGYSVSREKKERFSLILESASTNQTSMYLCASSFYSSLSYEQYFGPGTRLTVT.

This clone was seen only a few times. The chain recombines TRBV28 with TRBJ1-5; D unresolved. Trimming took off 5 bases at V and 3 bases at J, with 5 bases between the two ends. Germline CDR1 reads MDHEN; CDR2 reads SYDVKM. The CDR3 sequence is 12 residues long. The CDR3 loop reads CASSPFNQPQHF. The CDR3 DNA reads TGTGCCAGCAGTCCATTCAATCAGCCCCAGCATTTT.

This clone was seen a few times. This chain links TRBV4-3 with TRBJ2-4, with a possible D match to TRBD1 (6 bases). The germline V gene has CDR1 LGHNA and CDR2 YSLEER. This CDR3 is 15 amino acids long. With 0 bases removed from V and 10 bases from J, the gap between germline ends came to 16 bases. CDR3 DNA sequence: TGCGCCAGCAGCCAAGACGAGACAGGACGCGTTATTCAGTACTTC. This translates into CASSQDETGRVIQYF.

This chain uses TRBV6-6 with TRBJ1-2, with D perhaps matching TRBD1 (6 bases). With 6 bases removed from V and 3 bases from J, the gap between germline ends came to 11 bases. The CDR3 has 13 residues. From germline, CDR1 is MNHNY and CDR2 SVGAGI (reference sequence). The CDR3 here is CASRPGEDYGYTF. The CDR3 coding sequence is TGTGCCAGCAGGCCAGGGGAAGACTATGGCTACACCTTC.

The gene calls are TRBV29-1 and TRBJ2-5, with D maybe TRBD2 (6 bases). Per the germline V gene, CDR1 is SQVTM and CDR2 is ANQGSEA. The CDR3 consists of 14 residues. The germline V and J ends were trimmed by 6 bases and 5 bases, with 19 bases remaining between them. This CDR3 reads CSVAGRLGKETQYF. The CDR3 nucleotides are TGCAGCGTAGCCGGGAGACTGGGAAAGGAGACCCAGTACTTC.

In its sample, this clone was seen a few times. This chain's CDR3 is CASSNSGVSYNEQFF. In DNA form, the CDR3 reads TGTGCCAGCAGTAACAGCGGAGTATCCTACAATGAGCAGTTCTTC. The gene calls are TRBV27 and TRBJ2-1, with TRBD2 as a possible D gene (5 bases). Germline assignment: CDR1 MNHEY and CDR2 SMNVEV (reference sequence). The CDR3 runs to 15 residues. V was pared by 5 bases and J by 1 base, with 12 bases between.

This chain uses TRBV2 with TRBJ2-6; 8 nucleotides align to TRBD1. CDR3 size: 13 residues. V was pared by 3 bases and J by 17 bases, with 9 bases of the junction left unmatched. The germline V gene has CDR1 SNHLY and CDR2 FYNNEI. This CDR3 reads CASSEPPQGALTF. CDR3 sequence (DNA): TGTGCCAGCAGTGAGCCCCCCCAGGGGGCCTTGACTTTC. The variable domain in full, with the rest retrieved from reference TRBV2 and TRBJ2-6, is EPEVTQTPSHQVTQMGQEVILRCVPISNHLYFYWYRQILGQKVEFLVSFYNNEISEKSEIFDDQFSVERPDGSNFTLKIRSTKLEDSAMYFCASSEPPQGALTFGAGSRLTVL.

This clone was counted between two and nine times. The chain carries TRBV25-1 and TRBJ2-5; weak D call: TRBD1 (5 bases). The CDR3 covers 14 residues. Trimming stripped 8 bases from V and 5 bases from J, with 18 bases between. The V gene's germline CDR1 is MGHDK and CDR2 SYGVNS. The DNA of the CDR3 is TGTGCCAGCGGTCCCACAGGTTACGGGGAGACCCAGTACTTC. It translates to CASGPTGYGETQYF.